This T cell receptor (beta chain) was obtained from a study of monozygotic twins with cystic fibrosis. About the research overall: With approximately 15 PCR cycles, barcoded libraries came from three micrograms of fragmented DNA.

Clones were read by immunoSEQ multiplex PCR, and TCRdb kept only the in-frame ones, dropping some. The sample has roughly 12,000 clones; roughly 85% are singletons. Of note for this clone: Antigen: not known.

Regarding the study as a whole: Monozygotic CF twin pairs shared significantly more nucleotide-identical clonotypes than unrelated CF individuals did. J usage was most co-twin-similar in 8 of 16 pairs, V in 13.

Germline lookup yields CDR1 SGHRS and CDR2 YFSETQ. This CDR3 has 16 amino acids. After removal of 4 bases from V and 1 base from J, the junction contained 7 bases not matched to a gene. Sample: blood. This sequence was found in a man aged 18 to 30 with cystic fibrosis. The chain uses TRBV5-1 and TRBJ1-1, with 10 bases lining up with TRBD1. The DNA for the CDR3 is TGCGCCAGCAGCCCCGGGACAGGGGTTACGAACACTGAAGCTTTCTTT. Translation: CASSPGTGVTNTEAFF.